This TCR beta chain was sequenced for a study of blood T cell repertoires in COVID-19. For the study at large: Acute and convalescent COVID-19 specimens originated in the United States, Italy and Spain.

Participants, 18 to 89 years old, spanned approximately 25 US areas. Participant-given clinical history determined each cohort assignment. Repertoires were generated with immunoSEQ multiplex PCR, while TCRdb's copy carries only in-frame clones and drops some. The repertoire holds about 140,000 clones, with around 87% as singletons. This TCR was sampled from a man aged 55-75 years who had recovered from COVID-19. Sequencing used PBMCs or T cells enriched from blood (not recorded which).

CDR3 residues: CASSPGTGEKPQHF. CDR3 coding DNA: TGTGCCAGCAGCCCTGGGACAGGGGAAAAGCCCCAGCATTTT. The rearrangement joins TRBV2 to TRBJ1-5; the match to TRBD1 covers 10 bases. The CDR3 length is 14 residues. J gave up 8 bases and V 6 bases, and 7 bases lay outside the gene matches. The V gene's germline CDR1 is SNHLY and CDR2 FYNNEI.